The clone carrying this T cell receptor (beta chain) has only one observation. As the template, RNA transcripts were used to amplify TCR beta CDR3 regions. Amplification began with first-round RT-PCR using HTBI primers, then second-round multiplex PCR was performed. From the multiplex PCR reads, TCRdb called clonotypes with MiXCR, one entry per CDR3 protein. The top ten hold roughly 8.9% of the sample, which has approximately 160,000 distinct CDR3 sequences, approximately 40% seen once. The sample is drawn from a study of Graves' ophthalmopathy and Graves' hyperthyroidism. CDR1 and CDR2 (germline): MDHEN, SYDVKM. The V end was cut by 5 bases, the J end by 1 base, with 17 bases between. The CDR3 totals 16 residues.

Specimen: peripheral blood. The V call is TRBV28, the J call TRBJ1-1; perhaps TRBD1 as D (6 bases). The TCR was taken from a man aged 25 to 40 with Graves' ophthalmopathy. The CDR3 bases are TGTGCCAGCAGTACGGACAGAAGCTATCCGAACACTGAAGCTTTCTTT. The encoded protein is CASSTDRSYPNTEAFF.